One and the same sample provided the 5 T cell receptor beta chains below, sequenced in a study of T cells in Graves' hyperthyroidism and ophthalmopathy. Authors of the study amplified TCR beta CDR3 regions from RNA transcripts. The HTBI set primed first-round TCR CDR3 RT-PCR. TCRdb re-derived calls from the multiplex PCR reads in MiXCR, one entry per CDR3 protein. The sample lists under 300,000 distinct CDR3 sequences, about 14% occurring once. The specimen was blood. The receptors come from a woman between 35 and 50 years old with Graves' hyperthyroidism that later progressed to Graves' ophthalmopathy.

This clonotype was detected ten times or more. The V call is TRBV6-1, the J call TRBJ2-1, with 8 bases that match TRBD2. The CDR3 extends over 15 amino acids. CDR1 is MNHNS, CDR2 SASEGT, per germline. The J segment lost 2 bases and the V segment lost 6 bases, leaving 6 bases of the junction unmatched. CDR3 sequence reads: CASSRELAAYNEQFF. CDR3 coding DNA: TGTGCCAGCAGCAGAGAACTAGCGGCCTACAATGAGCAGTTCTTC.

Only a few counts were recorded for this clonotype. The genes are TRBV4-2 and TRBJ2-3; the match to TRBD1 covers 10 bases. The V segment lost 3 bases and the J segment 3 bases; nucleotides outside the gene matches: 6. Germline loops: CDR1 LGHNA, CDR2 YNFKEQ. The CDR3 runs to 16 residues. The CDR3 loop reads CASSQSGQGGTDTQYF. CDR3 in DNA: TGTGCCAGCAGCCAGTCCGGACAGGGGGGAACAGATACGCAGTATTTT.

The V and J genes are TRBV2 and TRBJ2-1; 11 bases are a match to TRBD2. CDR3 length: 14 amino acids. V lost 9 bases and J lost 7; bases outside the gene matches: 8. Per germline, CDR1 SNHLY and CDR2 FYNNEI. In nucleotides, the CDR3 is TGTGCCAGATCACTAGCGGGAGTTCATAATGAGCAGTTCTTC. Its protein product is CARSLAGVHNEQFF.

This clonotype came up once. The chain combines TRBV7-8 with TRBJ2-3; maybe TRBD1 (5 bases). The germline V gene has CDR1 SGHVS and CDR2 FQNEAQ. CDR3 size: 15 residues. Trimming cost V 5 bases and J 2 bases, with 14 bases left between them. CDR3 sequence (DNA): TGTGCCAGCAGCGGCAGGGTGAGAGACACAGATACGCAGTATTTT. Amino acids: CASSGRVRDTDTQYF.

This clonotype has a count of ten or more. This sequence joins TRBV6-1 and TRBJ2-3; D remains ambiguous. This CDR3 region has 12 residues. The V end lost 5 bases, the J end lost 10 bases, and 13 bases lay between the germline ends. In germline, CDR1 is MNHNS, CDR2 SASEGT. The CDR3 nucleotides are TGTGCCAGCAGTTCCCCGGGCGTTCCGCAGTATTTT. It specifies CASSSPGVPQYF.